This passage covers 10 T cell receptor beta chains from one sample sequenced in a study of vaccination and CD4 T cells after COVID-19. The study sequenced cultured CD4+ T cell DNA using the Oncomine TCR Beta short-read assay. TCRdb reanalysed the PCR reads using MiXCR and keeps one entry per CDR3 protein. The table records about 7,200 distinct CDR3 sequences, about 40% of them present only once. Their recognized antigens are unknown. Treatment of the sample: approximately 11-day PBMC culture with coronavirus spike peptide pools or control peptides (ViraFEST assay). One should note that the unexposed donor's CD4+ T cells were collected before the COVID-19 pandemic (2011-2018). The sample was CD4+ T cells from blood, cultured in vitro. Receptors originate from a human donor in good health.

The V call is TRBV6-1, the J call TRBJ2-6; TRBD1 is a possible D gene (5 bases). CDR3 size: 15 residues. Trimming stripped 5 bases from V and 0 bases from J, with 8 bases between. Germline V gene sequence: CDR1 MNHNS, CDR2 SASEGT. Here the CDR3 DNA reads TGTGCCAGCAGTAAAACAGGCTCTGGGGCCAACGTCCTGACTTTC. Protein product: CASSKTGSGANVLTF.

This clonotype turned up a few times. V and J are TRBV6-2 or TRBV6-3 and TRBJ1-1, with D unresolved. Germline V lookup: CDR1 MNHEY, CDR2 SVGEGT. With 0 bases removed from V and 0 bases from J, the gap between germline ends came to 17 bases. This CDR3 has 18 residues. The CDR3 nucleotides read TGTGCCAGCAGTTACTCTGCGGGTAGCCACCTCCTGAACACTGAAGCTTTCTTT. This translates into CASSYSAGSHLLNTEAFF.

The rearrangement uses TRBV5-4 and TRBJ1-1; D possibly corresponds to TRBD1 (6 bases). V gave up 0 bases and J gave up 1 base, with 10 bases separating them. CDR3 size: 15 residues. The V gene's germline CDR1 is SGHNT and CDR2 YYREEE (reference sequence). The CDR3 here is CASSLGAGENTEAFF. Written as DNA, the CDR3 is TGTGCCAGCAGCTTGGGGGCAGGGGAGAACACTGAAGCTTTCTTT.

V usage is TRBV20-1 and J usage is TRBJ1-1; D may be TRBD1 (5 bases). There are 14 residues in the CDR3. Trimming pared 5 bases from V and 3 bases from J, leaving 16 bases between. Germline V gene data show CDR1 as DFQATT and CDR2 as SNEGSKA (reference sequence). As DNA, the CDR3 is TGCAGTGCTGGGGCCCTGGGGAAGGACACTGAAGCTTTCTTT. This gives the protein CSAGALGKDTEAFF.

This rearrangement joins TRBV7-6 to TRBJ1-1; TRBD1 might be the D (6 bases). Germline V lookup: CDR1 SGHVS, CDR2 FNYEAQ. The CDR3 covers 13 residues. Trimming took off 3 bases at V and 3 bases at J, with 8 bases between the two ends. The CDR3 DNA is TGTGCCAGCAGCTTGGACAGTTACACTGAAGCTTTCTTT. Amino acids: CASSLDSYTEAFF. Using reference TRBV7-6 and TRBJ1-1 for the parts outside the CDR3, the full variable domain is GAGVSQSPRYKVTKRGQDVALRCDPISGHVSLYWYRQALGQGPEFLTYFNYEAQQDKSGLPNDRFSAERPEGSISTLTIQRTEQRDSAMYRCASSLDSYTEAFFGQGTRLTVV.

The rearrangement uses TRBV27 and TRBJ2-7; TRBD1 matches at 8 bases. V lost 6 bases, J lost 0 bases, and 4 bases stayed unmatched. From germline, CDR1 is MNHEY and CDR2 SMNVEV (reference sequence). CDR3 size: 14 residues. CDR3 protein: CASRLTGDSYEQYF. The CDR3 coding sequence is TGTGCCAGCAGATTGACAGGGGACTCCTACGAGCAGTACTTC.

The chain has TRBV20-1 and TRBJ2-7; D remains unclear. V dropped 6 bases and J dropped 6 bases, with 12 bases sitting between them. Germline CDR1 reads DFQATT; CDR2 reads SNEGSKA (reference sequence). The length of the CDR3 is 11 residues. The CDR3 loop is CSASTLIEQYF. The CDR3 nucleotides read TGCAGTGCCAGCACTTTGATCGAGCAGTACTTC.

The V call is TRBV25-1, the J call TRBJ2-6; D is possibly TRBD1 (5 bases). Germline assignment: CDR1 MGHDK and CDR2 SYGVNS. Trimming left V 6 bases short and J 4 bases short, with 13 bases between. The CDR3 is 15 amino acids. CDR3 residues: CASSEGVAGANVLTF. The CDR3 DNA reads TGTGCCAGCAGCGAAGGGGTTGCCGGGGCCAACGTCCTGACTTTC.

The DNA for the CDR3 is TGTGCCAGCAGTTCCACCGGGACAGGTACCTACAATGAGCAGTTCTTC. This translates into CASSSTGTGTYNEQFF. V and J are TRBV6-5 and TRBJ2-1, with 8 bases lining up with TRBD1. This CDR3 comprises 16 residues. In germline, CDR1 is MNHEY, CDR2 SVGAGI. Germline trimming cut 4 bases from V and 2 bases from J; bases unmatched to any gene: 7.

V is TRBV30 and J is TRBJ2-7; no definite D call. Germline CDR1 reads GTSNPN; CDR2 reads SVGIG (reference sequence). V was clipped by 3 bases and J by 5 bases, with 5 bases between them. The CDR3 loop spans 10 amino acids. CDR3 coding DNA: TGTGCCTGGAGAGGGCACGAGCAGTACTTC. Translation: CAWRGHEQYF.